The text below deals with one T cell receptor (beta chain). Its antigen remains unidentified. A junction boundary mismatches the germline segment, possibly from a read error. This sample was included in a study of T cells after yellow fever vaccination. Study details: Where fractions had low cell numbers, libraries were prepared from them with the SMART-Seq v4 Ultra Low Input RNA kit.

The CDR3 is 16 amino acids. In germline, CDR1 is SSHAT, CDR2 FNYEAQ (reference sequence). TCRdb called the 5' RACE reads again in MiXCR, with one record for every CDR3 protein. The table includes 500,000 to 700,000 distinct CDR3 sequences, roughly a fifth detected once. Study-level results: At around 95% for CD4 and approximately 88% for CD8, most primary-vaccination clones showed up again after the booster. Any FACS-sorted repertoire could hold abundant clonotypes that contaminate it from the bulk population.

The chain links TRBV7-7 to TRBJ2-1; 12 bases are a match to TRBD2. The input for sequencing was PBMCs, taken 15 days after the yellow fever booster vaccination. This receptor was identified in a man in his thirties or forties who received the YFV17D yellow fever vaccine. The CDR3 loop is CASSQGGLAGFNEQFF. DNA for the CDR3: TGTGCTAGCAGCCAGGGGGGACTAGCGGGTTTCAATGAGCAGTTCTTC.